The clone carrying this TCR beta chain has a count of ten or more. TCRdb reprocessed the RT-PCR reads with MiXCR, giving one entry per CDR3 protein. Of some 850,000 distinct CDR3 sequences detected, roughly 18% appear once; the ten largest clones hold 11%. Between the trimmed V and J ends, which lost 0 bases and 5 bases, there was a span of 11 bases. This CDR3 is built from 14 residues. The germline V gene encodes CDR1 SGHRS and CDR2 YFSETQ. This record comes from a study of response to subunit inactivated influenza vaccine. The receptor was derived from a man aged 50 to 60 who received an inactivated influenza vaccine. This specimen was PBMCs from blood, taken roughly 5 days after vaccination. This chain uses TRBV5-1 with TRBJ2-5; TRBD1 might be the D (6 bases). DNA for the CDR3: TGCGCCAGCAGCTTGGATGCAGGGGAGGAGACCCAGTACTTC. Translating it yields CASSLDAGEETQYF.